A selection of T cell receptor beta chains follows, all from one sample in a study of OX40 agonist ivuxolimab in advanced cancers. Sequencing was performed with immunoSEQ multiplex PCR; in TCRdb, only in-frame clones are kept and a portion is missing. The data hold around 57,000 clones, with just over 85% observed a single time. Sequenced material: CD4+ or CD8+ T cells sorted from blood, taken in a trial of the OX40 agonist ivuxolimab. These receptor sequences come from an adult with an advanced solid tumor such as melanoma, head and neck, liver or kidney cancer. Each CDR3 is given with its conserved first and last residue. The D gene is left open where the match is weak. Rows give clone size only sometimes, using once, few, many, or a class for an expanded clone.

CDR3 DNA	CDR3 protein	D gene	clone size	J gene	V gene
TGTGCCAGCAGTGAGTTTGGTCTAACGTTTACCTACGAGCAGTACTTC	CASSEFGLTFTYEQYF	.	.	TRBJ2-7	TRBV2
TGTGCCAGCAGCTCGGACGCTTACAATGAGCAGTTCTTC	CASSSDAYNEQFF	.	.	TRBJ2-1	TRBV7-3
TGTGCCAGCAGTTTAGCGGGAGGCTCCTACGAGCAGTACTTC	CASSLAGGSYEQYF	TRBD2	.	TRBJ2-7	TRBV4-2
TGTGCCATCACGAGCCAGGGGGGAGGGAGCTACGAGCAGTACTTC	CAITSQGGGSYEQYF	.	.	TRBJ2-7	TRBV10-3
TGTGCCAGCAGCTTAGGACCGGAATACGAGCAGTACTTC	CASSLGPEYEQYF	.	once	TRBJ2-7	TRBV7-9
TGTGCCAGTAGCATAGCGGGAGCCTACAATGAGCAGTTCTTC	CASSIAGAYNEQFF	TRBD2	once	TRBJ2-1	TRBV19
TGCGCCAGCAGCTTGACAGTGGACTATGGCTACACCTTC	CASSLTVDYGYTF	.	.	TRBJ1-2	TRBV5-1
TGTGCTAGTGGTCCCGGAACTAGCGGGAGTCACAATGAGCAGTTCTTC	CASGPGTSGSHNEQFF	TRBD2	.	TRBJ2-1	TRBV12-5
TGTGCCTGGAGTGTACAGTCCGGGACAGATAGCAATCAGCCCCAGCATTTT	CAWSVQSGTDSNQPQHF	TRBD1	.	TRBJ1-5	TRBV30
TGCGCCAGCAGCGAAAGGTTCCGGGACCCGGGGGAGCAGTTCTTC	CASSERFRDPGEQFF	.	.	TRBJ2-1	TRBV4-1
TGTGCCAGTAGAGGACACGATTACACTGAAGCTTTCTTT	CASRGHDYTEAFF	.	.	TRBJ1-1	TRBV19
TGTGCCAGCAGCAACTCAGGGGGGGAGACCCAGTACTTC	CASSNSGGETQYF	.	.	TRBJ2-5	TRBV2
TGTGCCAGCAGCTACGATACGAGGGGCAATGAGCAGTTCTTC	CASSYDTRGNEQFF	.	.	TRBJ2-1	TRBV7-8
TGTGCCAGCAGCTTAGCAGGTGCTAGGGACAATGAGCAGTTCTTC	CASSLAGARDNEQFF	.	.	TRBJ2-1	TRBV11-2
TGTGCCAGCAGCAAAAGCGCTCGGCGGGGCCAGCACCCGGGCGATGAGCAGTTCTTC	CASSKSARRGQHPGDEQFF	.	.	TRBJ2-1	TRBV21-1
TGTGCCAGCAGCTTACCAGAGGGGCTACAAGAGACCCAGTACTTC	CASSLPEGLQETQYF	.	.	TRBJ2-5	TRBV7-9
TGCGCCAGCAGCTACGACAGGGGCCGGGGGACCCAGTACTTC	CASSYDRGRGTQYF	TRBD1	.	TRBJ2-5	TRBV5-1
TGTGCCAGCAGCACTACTTCCGGGGGGCGCAATGAGCAGTTCTTC	CASSTTSGGRNEQFF	.	.	TRBJ2-1	TRBV7-9
TGTGCCAGCAGTTATACAGGGTCGTCCTACGAGCAGTACTTC	CASSYTGSSYEQYF	.	.	TRBJ2-7	TRBV11-3